The present T cell receptor beta chain was sequenced within a study of T cell responses to AZD1222 COVID-19 vaccine. The CDR3 runs 16 residues. The germline V gene has CDR1 MDHEN and CDR2 SYDVKM. The V segment lost 7 bases and the J segment 8 bases; nucleotides outside the gene matches: 18. Clones were sequenced by immunoSEQ multiplex PCR, and TCRdb holds only the in-frame ones, with some missing. The sample lists 65,000 to 80,000 clones, 92% occurring once. Study outcomes and limitations: Distributed over spike, vaccine-associated CD4 TCRs predominated at 160-218 and 743-854. Samples come after the peak T cell response, not at day 14.

Worth noting for this clone: Its antigen is not known.

The source of this sequence is an adult in good health. V gene TRBV28 combines with J gene TRBJ1-2; 8 bases align to TRBD1. The material was peripheral blood, obtained on day 0 of MenACWY control vaccination. The CDR3 coding sequence is TGTGCCAGCACATTGGACAGGGCGGCGGCTTCAGACGGCTACACCTTC. Protein: CASTLDRAAASDGYTF.